One T cell receptor (beta chain) is described in this entry. Its cognate antigen is unknown. Sorting based on CD45RO/CCR7/CD25/CD127/CD95/CD27 separated CD4+ naive, central memory, regulatory and stem cell-like memory cells. Sorted populations all exceeded 95% purity. This sample stems from a study of beta chain features in type 1 diabetes. Expressed TCRB transcripts were sequenced after all isolated RNA was converted to cDNA. TCRdb keeps only in-frame clones here, not all; method: immunoSEQ multiplex PCR. Of some 240,000 clones in the sample, 16% were seen once. Findings and caveats of the study: There were fewer insertions and more deletions at the VDJ junctions of type 1 diabetes patients. Shorter TCRB CDR3s, moderately but significantly so, marked every one of the four CD4+ subsets in Type 1 diabetes patients.

V shed 6 bases, J shed 4 bases, and the junction held 9 bases outside the gene matches. CDR3 length: 13 amino acids. Germline CDR1 reads SQVTM; CDR2 reads ANQGSEA. Sequencing was done on a sample of naive CD4+ T cells from blood. The rearrangement uses TRBV29-1 and TRBJ2-7, with 7 bases lining up with TRBD1. The TCR originated in a man between 25 and 39 years old with type 1 diabetes. CDR3 nucleotides: TGCAGCGTCGTTTGGGACAGCGCTTACGAGCAGTACTTC. Its translation is CSVVWDSAYEQYF.